This TCR beta chain was recovered during a study of blood T cells in healthy people across ages. Sample-barcoded 5' priming and a J-beta primer mix drove a second PCR of 7 to 11 cycles. A template-switch adaptor that had 12 random nucleotides put a tag on each cDNA molecule. TCRdb fed the 5' RACE reads into MiXCR, producing one record per CDR3 protein. The sample gives hundreds of thousands of distinct CDR3 sequences, 25% to 35% of which show up once; 3% to 4% is in the top ten. The CDR3 has 16 amino acids. Germline values: CDR1 SEHNR, CDR2 FQNEAQ (reference sequence). Trimming removed 1 base at V and 1 base at J, with 11 bases between. This same sample was also part of a study on T cells of mothers and their children.

The sequenced sample was blood. This clonotype was sampled from a boy aged 2 to 9 in good health. V usage is TRBV7-9 and J usage is TRBJ1-5, with D possibly matching TRBD1 (5 bases). The CDR3 nucleotides are TGTGCCAGCAGCTTAGAAAGGGGTCCGAGCAATCAGCCCCAGCATTTT. Residues: CASSLERGPSNQPQHF. Variable domain in full (rest from reference TRBV7-9 and TRBJ1-5): DTGVSQNPRHKITKRGQNVTFRCDPISEHNRLYWYRQTLGQGPEFLTYFQNEAQLEKSRLLSDRFSAERPKGSFSTLEIQRTEQGDSAMYLCASSLERGPSNQPQHFGDGTRLSIL.